This paragraph covers one T cell receptor beta chain sequence. No antigen is known for it. The CDR3 loop spans 17 amino acids. Germline V CDR1 and CDR2: MDHEN, SYDVKM. J was trimmed by 4 bases and V by 5 bases; bases with no gene match: 14. This sample was taken from a study of graft-versus-host responses after intestinal transplantation. The protocol was immunoSEQ multiplex PCR, while the TCRdb copy is restricted to in-frame clones and leaves out a portion. The sample holds around 100,000 clones, about 90% seen once. This chain uses TRBV28 with TRBJ1-2; 9 bases agree with TRBD1. This specimen was unstimulated CD4+ T cells sorted from spleen or lymph node cells, taken before transplant. The sequence was obtained from a human donor who was the organ donor for an intestinal transplant. The CDR3 nucleotides read TGTGCCAGCAGTGGGACAGGGTTTGGCCCTTCTCTCTATGGCTACACCTTC. It is translated as CASSGTGFGPSLYGYTF.